This T cell receptor beta chain was profiled in a study of CD8+ T cells in alopecia areata. Overall study results and limits: Especially in alopecia totalis/universalis, lesional scalp showed greater clonality than normal scalp did.

For this clone: The antigen is undetermined. The sample has other DNA sequences that encode this CDR3 too.

Sequencing used cDNA as its template, made by extracting RNA and reverse transcribing it. Libraries were prepared by immunoSEQ multiplex PCR; TCRdb keeps only in-frame clonotypes and omits some of them. The data hold 90,000 to 120,000 clones, with around 84% observed a single time. Treatment defined: oral pan-JAK inhibitor, 5-10 mg twice daily. It was from PBMCs that CD4+ and CD8+ T cells were sorted. The receptor was derived from a human donor with alopecia areata. This sample comprised CD8+ T cells sorted from blood, obtained at week 24, from a patient treated with tofacitinib.

DNA of the CDR3: TGCAGCGTTGAAGATCCAACAGGAGGAAACACCGGGGAGCTGTTTTTT. Amino acid sequence: CSVEDPTGGNTGELFF. This chain links TRBV29-1 with TRBJ2-2; tentatively, D is TRBD1 or TRBD2 (5 bases each). V lost 0 bases to trimming and J lost 2 bases, with 13 bases between them. This CDR3 contains 16 residues. Germline V gene data show CDR1 as SQVTM and CDR2 as ANQGSEA.